This TCR beta chain was sequenced in a study of T cell clonotyping in hematopoietic cell transplantation. Study details: Cytoreduction preceded collection of pretransplant recipient samples. General study results and limits: Graft donor and pretransplant recipient Inverse Simpson Index values predicted broader posttransplant TCR diversity.

Described time point: recipient sample about 28 days before transplant, after cytoreduction. Recipient blood drawn about 28 days pretransplant and days 30, 100, 180 after. On this clone: Its antigen is still unknown.

Some clones are missing from TCRdb's copy, which holds only in-frame ones; the method was immunoSEQ multiplex PCR. Here the sample spans 25,000 to 30,000 clones, around 82% being singletons. Looked up from germline, CDR1 is WNHNN and CDR2 is SYGVQD (reference sequence). CDR3 length equals 14 residues. V was pared by 0 bases and J by 10 bases, with 12 bases between. The source material was peripheral blood mononuclear cells, sampled before stem cell transplant. This sequence joins TRBV10-1 and TRBJ1-4; maybe TRBD1 (6 bases). This clonotype originated in a man aged 40-49 years with acute myeloid leukemia. Some clones in this sample may be carry-over from other donors' samples. This chain's CDR3 is CASSESTEGGKLFF. In DNA, the CDR3 is TGCGCCAGCAGTGAGTCGACGGAGGGGGGAAAACTGTTTTTT.